The 20 T cell receptor beta chains reported below all come from one sample, sequenced in a study of CD8+ T cells in alopecia areata. Sequencing templates came from extracted RNA that was reverse transcribed into cDNA. This table comes from immunoSEQ multiplex PCR, and its TCRdb copy is limited to in-frame clones, with some not included. The table has under 350,000 clones, 55% to 70% seen once. Documented treatment: oral pan-JAK inhibitor, 5-10 mg twice daily. Sequencing used CD4+ T cells sorted from blood, obtained at week 24, from a patient treated with tofacitinib. The source of these receptors is a human donor with alopecia areata.

About this clone itself: At one end, the junction sequence differs from germline, possibly due to a read error. Other DNA sequences in this sample translate to the same CDR3. The chain recombines TRBV14 with TRBJ2-1; possible D gene TRBD1, 5 bases. The germline V gene encodes CDR1 SGHDN and CDR2 FVKESK. This CDR3 has 19 residues. The CDR3 loop reads CASSRSTPTRRGSYNEQFF. The DNA of the CDR3 is TGTGCCAGTAGCCGCTCCACTCCAACTCGAAGGGGCTCCTACAATGAGCAGTTCTTC.

This chain links TRBV2 with TRBJ2-4, with D perhaps matching TRBD2 (5 bases). Deletions cut 4 bases from V and 5 bases from J, with 12 bases between. The V gene's germline CDR1 is SNHLY and CDR2 FYNNEI. The CDR3 loop spans 14 amino acids. CDR3 loop: CASSGFGGENIQYF. DNA of the CDR3: TGTGCCAGCAGTGGCTTTGGAGGAGAAAACATTCAGTACTTC. The variable domain in full, with the rest retrieved from reference TRBV2 and TRBJ2-4, is EPEVTQTPSHQVTQMGQEVILRCVPISNHLYFYWYRQILGQKVEFLVSFYNNEISEKSEIFDDQFSVERPDGSNFTLKIRSTKLEDSAMYFCASSGFGGENIQYFGAGTRLSVL.

This clone appeared a few times. In DNA, the CDR3 is TGCAGCGTTGGGGATGCCCACGGAGACCTGAGCTCCTACGAGCAGTACTTC. This encodes CSVGDAHGDLSSYEQYF. The chain uses TRBV29-1 and TRBJ2-7; no reliable D call. V lost 4 bases and J lost 0, with 22 bases in between. The germline CDR1 and CDR2 sequences are SQVTM and ANQGSEA. This CDR3 spans 17 amino acids.

In nucleotides, the CDR3 is TGTGCCAGCAAAGACGACCCAGTAGGGGGTAACACCATATATTTT. Its protein is CASKDDPVGGNTIYF. The chain couples TRBV6-6 to TRBJ1-3; D may be TRBD1 (6 bases). The CDR3 covers 15 residues. The ends were cut back, 7 bases at V and 7 bases at J, with 20 bases in the middle. In germline, CDR1 is MNHNY, CDR2 SVGAGI (reference sequence).

The V call is TRBV30, the J call TRBJ1-5; 9 nucleotides match TRBD1. Germline CDR1 is GTSNPN and CDR2 is SVGIG (reference sequence). V trimming: 2 bases; J trimming: 6 bases; junction bases outside the gene matches: 2. The CDR3 is made up of 13 amino acids. The chain's CDR3 is CAWSLDRGQPQHF. The DNA for the CDR3 is TGTGCCTGGAGTTTGGACAGGGGTCAGCCCCAGCATTTT.

There are a few counts of this clone. The gene calls are TRBV7-2 and TRBJ2-7; unclear D gene. V dropped 5 bases and J dropped 2 bases, with 10 bases sitting between them. The CDR3 totals 13 residues. CDR1 is SGHTA and CDR2 is FQGNSA in the germline V gene. CDR3 sequence (DNA): TGTGCCAGCAGCCCCCGCGTAGCCTACGAGCAGTACTTC. As protein: CASSPRVAYEQYF.

V and J are TRBV29-1 and TRBJ2-3; D is ambiguous. The germline CDR1 and CDR2 sequences are SQVTM and ANQGSEA. V was pared by 4 bases and J by 4 bases, with 12 bases between. The CDR3 loop spans 13 amino acids. CDR3 loop: CSVAYGRADTQYF. CDR3 DNA sequence: TGCAGCGTTGCTTATGGACGGGCAGATACGCAGTATTTT.

This clone has a handful of counts. The chain links TRBV11-2 to TRBJ2-4; D remains ambiguous. Between the trimmed V and J ends, which lost 6 bases and 2 bases, there was a span of 8 bases. This CDR3 comprises 13 residues. Per the germline V gene, CDR1 is SGHAT and CDR2 is FQNNGV. In nucleotides, the CDR3 is TGTGCCAGCAGTTGGGAACCCAAAAACATTCAGTACTTC. Protein product: CASSWEPKNIQYF.

Note on this clone: A read error may be the cause here, since a much bigger clone is one base away. V is TRBV5-4 and J is TRBJ2-3; D remains ambiguous. CDR3 length equals 11 residues. Germline CDR1 and CDR2: SGHNT and YYREEE (reference sequence). V was pared by 4 bases and J by 2 bases, with 2 bases between. CDR3 loop: CASSLTDTQYF. Here the CDR3 DNA reads TGTGCCAGCAGCCTCACAGATACGCAGTATTTT.

The chain joins TRBV7-6 to TRBJ2-7; D perhaps matches TRBD1 (6 bases). Trimming stripped 5 bases from V and 3 bases from J, with 14 bases between. CDR1 and CDR2 from the germline V gene are SGHVS and FNYEAQ. The CDR3 is 14 residues long. The CDR3 reads CASSLNTGSYEQYF. The CDR3 nucleotides read TGTGCCAGCAGCCTCAACACAGGGAGCTACGAGCAGTACTTC.

As regards this clone: The identical CDR3 is also encoded by other nucleotide sequences in the sample. V usage is TRBV9 and J usage is TRBJ2-5; a possible D gene is TRBD1 (6 bases). CDR3 length: 13 amino acids. V was shortened by 1 base and J by 4 bases, with 8 bases between the two germline ends. Germline loops: CDR1 SGDLS, CDR2 YYNGEE. The CDR3 region has the DNA TGTGCCAGCAGCGTATCAGGGGCAGAGACCCAGTACTTC. This codes for CASSVSGAETQYF.

The chain combines TRBV12-2 with TRBJ2-1; the D call in the table, TRBD2, was not verified against the DNA. TRBV12-2 is described as a pseudogene. There are 15 residues in the CDR3. CDR3 protein: CASRPRTSGGGEQFF. In DNA, the CDR3 is TGTGCAAGTCGCCCCCGGACTAGCGGGGGTGGAGAGCAGTTCTTC.

V and J are TRBV9 and TRBJ2-5; no firm D call. Germline lookup yields CDR1 SGDLS and CDR2 YYNGEE. V was shortened by 1 base and J by 5 bases, with 6 bases between the two germline ends. This CDR3 has 12 amino acids. This chain's CDR3 is CASSVTGETQYF. CDR3 in DNA: TGTGCCAGCAGCGTAACCGGCGAGACCCAGTACTTC.

This chain connects TRBV6-1 to TRBJ2-5, with D unresolved. Trimming took 7 bases from V and 1 from J, leaving 7 bases between them. CDR1 and CDR2 (germline): MNHNS, SASEGT. CDR3 length equals 12 residues. The DNA of the CDR3 is TGTGCCAGCATCGGCAGCCAAGAGACCCAGTACTTC. Residues: CASIGSQETQYF.

The sample holds a few counts of this clone. The same CDR3 also results from other DNA sequences found in this sample. The gene calls are TRBV11-2 and TRBJ2-1, with 7 bases aligning to TRBD2. This CDR3 has 15 amino acids. V lost 1 base, J lost 1 base, and 1 base stayed unmatched. CDR1 is SGHAT and CDR2 is FQNNGV in the germline V gene. The CDR3 DNA sequence: TGTGCCAGCAGCTTAGGACTAGCTTCCTACAATGAGCAGTTCTTC. Protein product: CASSLGLASYNEQFF. Variable domain in full (rest from reference TRBV11-2 and TRBJ2-1): EAGVAQSPRYKIIEKRQSVAFWCNPISGHATLYWYQQILGQGPKLLIQFQNNGVVDDSQLPKDRFSAERLKGVDSTLKIQPAKLEDSAVYLCASSLGLASYNEQFFGPGTRLTVL.

A few counts support this clone. The J gene is TRBJ2-3, the V gene TRBV7-2; TRBD2 is a possible D gene (6 bases). Germline lookup yields CDR1 SGHTA and CDR2 FQGNSA. Trimming took off 3 bases at V and 3 bases at J, with 10 bases between the two ends. The CDR3 runs to 14 residues. CDR3 amino acids: CASSLETRTDTQYF. In DNA, the CDR3 is TGTGCCAGCAGCTTGGAGACTAGGACAGATACGCAGTATTTT.

The V gene is TRBV30, the J gene TRBJ1-6, with unresolved D. The CDR3 is 14 amino acids. The germline V gene has CDR1 GTSNPN and CDR2 SVGIG (reference sequence). The V end lost 2 bases, the J end lost 5 bases, and 10 bases lay between the germline ends. The CDR3 sequence: CAWSPGKNNSPLHF. In DNA, the CDR3 is TGTGCCTGGAGTCCCGGGAAGAATAATTCACCCCTCCACTTT.

The chain carries TRBV4-3 and TRBJ2-5; 9 bases agree with TRBD2. CDR1 is LGHNA, CDR2 YSLEER, per germline. Losses at the gene ends were 0 bases for V and 0 bases for J; bases not matched to a gene: 11. This CDR3 has 19 residues. CDR3 DNA sequence: TGCGCCAGCAGCCAAGAACCGGGGACTAGCAGTGGGTACCAAGAGACCCAGTACTTC. It is translated as CASSQEPGTSSGYQETQYF.

The V call is TRBV5-1, the J call TRBJ2-1; 14 bases agree with TRBD2. Germline trimming cut 4 bases from V and 8 bases from J; bases unmatched to any gene: 5. Per germline, CDR1 SGHRS and CDR2 YFSETQ. There are 15 residues in the CDR3. The DNA of the CDR3 is TGCGCCAGCAGCCCGCGGACTAGCGGGGGGCATGAGCAGTTCTTC. Translated: CASSPRTSGGHEQFF.

The chain couples TRBV30 to TRBJ2-1, with D hard to call. V was cut by 2 bases and J by 9 bases, with 11 bases left in between. Germline values: CDR1 GTSNPN, CDR2 SVGIG (reference sequence). The CDR3 length is 12 residues. In DNA form, the CDR3 reads TGTGCCTGGAGTACCGGACGTGGTGAGCAGTTCTTC. Amino acids: CAWSTGRGEQFF.